What follows describes a single TCR beta chain. This sample is drawn from a study of T cell clonotyping in hematopoietic cell transplantation. Clones were read by immunoSEQ multiplex PCR, and TCRdb kept only the in-frame ones, dropping some. This sample has approximately 11,000 clones, with under 95% found just once. Deletions cut 5 bases from V and 3 bases from J, with 14 bases between. This CDR3 has 16 amino acids. Germline CDR1 reads SGHVS; CDR2 reads FNYEAQ. Specified time point: recipient sample about 28 days before transplant, after cytoreduction. This rearrangement joins TRBV7-6 to TRBJ2-6; D remains ambiguous. The origin of this receptor is a woman aged 40 to 50 with acute myeloid leukemia. Some clones in this sample may be carry-over from other donors' samples. The source was peripheral blood mononuclear cells, collected before stem cell transplant. The CDR3 protein is CASSPPGVGGANVLTF. The CDR3 bases are TGTGCCAGCAGCCCCCCTGGGGTTGGTGGGGCCAACGTCCTGACTTTC.